The clone carrying this T cell receptor (beta chain) was counted only a few times. Its cognate antigen is unknown. A second about 7 to 11 cycle PCR used barcoded and J-beta primers. A tag from a template-switch adaptor with 12 random nucleotides marked each cDNA molecule. MiXCR was run by TCRdb on the 5' RACE reads, yielding one entry per CDR3 protein. The data contain about 720,000 distinct CDR3 sequences, roughly 20% of them seen just once; the ten biggest clones take up about 22%. This entry is derived from a study of blood T cells in healthy people across ages. Study results and caveats: In older individuals, TCR beta diversity per million T cells was lower, falling roughly linearly with age. There was a strong correlation between TCR beta diversity and naive T cell percentage.

Germline trimming cut 5 bases from V and 7 bases from J; bases unmatched to any gene: 5. This CDR3 has 13 amino acids. CDR1 and CDR2 (germline): SGHDN, FVKESK. The TCR originated in a man between 65 and 85 years old in good health. The chain is built from TRBV14 and TRBJ2-1, with 7 bases fitting TRBD2. Sequenced sample: blood. CDR3 DNA sequence: TGTGCCAGCAGCTCACGACTAGCTAATGAGCAGTTCTTC. It encodes CASSSRLANEQFF.